This T cell receptor beta chain comes out of a study of CD8 T cells in Susac syndrome. Germline CDR1 SGHNT, CDR2 YENEEA. Trimming shortened V by 2 bases and J by 9 bases, and 10 bases separated the two germline ends. The CDR3 is 13 residues long. CD8+ and CD4+ T cells from blood underwent TCR beta sequencing. The authors negatively isolated CD8+ and CD4+ T cells and FACS-enriched TEMRA cells. When the RNA was reverse transcribed, random hexamers were used with an input of roughly 0.45 to 1 ug. Amplification of TCR beta CDR3 across 54 Vbeta and 13 Jbeta was performed with immunoSEQ multiplex PCR. One entry per CDR3 protein results from TCRdb running MiXCR on the immunoSEQ multiplex PCR reads. In the table there are around 69,000 distinct CDR3 sequences, 96% of which are singletons.

The sequence was collected from a human donor with multiple sclerosis. The sequencing sample was made of CD4+ T cells from PBMCs. This chain joins TRBV11-3 and TRBJ2-2; D is uncertain. The CDR3 loop reads CASSLLRARELFF. The CDR3 DNA reads TGTGCCAGCAGCTTACTCCGGGCCCGGGAGCTGTTTTTT.